The 11 T cell receptor beta chains in this list originate from one sample, sequenced in a study of cytomegalovirus exposure and HLA in healthy donors (dated by TCRdb to 2016 to 2017). Preparation of the library involved the immunoSEQ multiplex PCR assay. For the multiplex PCR, a mixture combining 60 forward primers for TCR Vbeta segments and 13 reverse primers for TCR Jbeta segments was used. TCRdb's version of the immuneACCESS table is confined to in-frame rearrangements and falls short of the full clone set. An unresolved V gene accounts for under half of the shortfall where checked; the remainder is of unknown origin. This sample lists some 150,000 clones; roughly 85% were detected once. The leading ten clones occupy about 0.66% of the sample. Specimen: PBMCs. Receptor source: a male donor in good health and CMV-seronegative.

This clone appeared a few times. The V gene is TRBV10-1, the J gene TRBJ2-1, with 9 bases matching TRBD2. CDR1 and CDR2 (germline): WNHNN, SYGVQD (reference sequence). The CDR3 is made up of 17 amino acids. The V gene end was trimmed by 0 bases and the J gene end by 5 bases; junction bases not matched to a gene: 8. CDR3 sequence reads: CASSESTVAGANNEQFF. CDR3 sequence (DNA): TGCGCCAGCAGTGAGTCGACTGTAGCGGGGGCGAACAATGAGCAGTTCTTC.

A few counts support this clone. The CDR3 reads CASSLGRGIATNEKLFF. Written as DNA, the CDR3 is TGTGCCAGCAGCTTGGGCAGGGGGATAGCAACTAATGAAAAACTGTTTTTT. V usage is TRBV5-6 and J usage is TRBJ1-4, with 7 bases matching TRBD1. There are 17 residues in the CDR3. With V trimmed by 0 bases and J by 0 bases, 5 bases remained unmatched. CDR1 and CDR2 from the germline V gene are SGHDT and YYEEEE. Combining the CDR3 with reference TRBV5-6 and TRBJ1-4 gives the whole variable domain DAGVTQSPTHLIKTRGQQVTLRCSPKSGHDTVSWYQQALGQGPQFIFQYYEEEERQRGNFPDRFSGHQFPNYSSELNVNALLLGDSALYLCASSLGRGIATNEKLFFGSGTQLSVL.

The J gene is TRBJ2-5, the V gene TRBV15, with D tentatively TRBD2 (5 bases). The length of the CDR3 is 14 residues. The germline CDR1 and CDR2 sequences are LNHNV and YYDKDF (reference sequence). The V gene lost 0 bases and the J gene lost 4 bases, with 9 bases spanning the gap. The CDR3 sequence is CATSRDSGGETQYF. CDR3 bases: TGTGCCACCAGCAGAGATAGTGGAGGAGAGACCCAGTACTTC.

A single count supports this clone. The chain uses TRBV19 and TRBJ2-5, with TRBD1 as a possible D gene (6 bases). The germline CDR1 and CDR2 sequences are LNHDA and SQIVND (reference sequence). The CDR3 runs 15 residues. Trimming took off 4 bases at V and 5 bases at J, with 17 bases between the two ends. The CDR3: CASSKGPGVVETQYF. The CDR3 region has the DNA TGTGCCAGTAGTAAAGGGCCAGGGGTCGTGGAGACCCAGTACTTC.

This chain uses TRBV27 with TRBJ2-7; the D gene is possibly TRBD2 (6 bases). Germline loops: CDR1 MNHEY, CDR2 SMNVEV (reference sequence). CDR3 size: 18 residues. V gave up 2 bases and J gave up 5 bases, with 25 bases separating them. DNA of the CDR3: TGTGCCAGCAGTTTAATCTTATCTGGGACTCGGAGGGTGAACGAGCAGTACTTC. This codes for CASSLILSGTRRVNEQYF.

The CDR3 reads CASSQADRRNTGELFF. The CDR3 bases are TGCGCCAGCAGCCAAGCGGATCGGAGGAACACCGGGGAGCTGTTTTTT. The chain combines TRBV4-3 with TRBJ2-2, with D unresolved. V was pared by 1 base and J by 1 base, with 10 bases between. CDR1 and CDR2 (germline): LGHNA, YSLEER. This CDR3 has 16 amino acids.

This chain joins TRBV5-5 and TRBJ1-2, with a possible D match to TRBD1 (5 bases). CDR1 is SGHKS and CDR2 is YYEKEE in the germline V gene (reference sequence). The CDR3 has 16 residues. V was shortened by 1 base and J by 5 bases, with 18 bases between the two germline ends. This CDR3 is CASSLFPVTGMYGYTF. The CDR3 coding sequence is TGTGCCAGCAGCTTGTTCCCAGTCACAGGCATGTATGGCTACACCTTC.

The chain joins TRBV5-6 to TRBJ2-3; 9 nucleotides agree with TRBD2. With 3 bases clipped from V and 4 bases from J, the junction kept 6 bases outside the gene matches. This CDR3 comprises 15 residues. Germline CDR1 and CDR2: SGHDT and YYEEEE. CDR3 region: CASSWGGGAADTQYF. CDR3 coding DNA: TGTGCCAGCAGCTGGGGCGGGGGGGCGGCAGATACGCAGTATTTT.

CDR3 nucleotides: TGTGCCAGCGGCCTCTCGGGGTTCTCTGGGGCCAACGTCCTGACTTTC. The encoded protein is CASGLSGFSGANVLTF. The chain joins TRBV6-6 to TRBJ2-6; the D gene is possibly TRBD2 (5 bases). The CDR3 length is 16 residues. Looked up from germline, CDR1 is MNHNY and CDR2 is SVGAGI (reference sequence). V was trimmed by 8 bases and J by 0 bases, leaving 14 bases between them.

The chain uses TRBV6-5 and TRBJ1-5, with 7 bases lining up with TRBD1. Germline values: CDR1 MNHEY, CDR2 SVGAGI. The CDR3 has 14 amino acids. V lost 2 bases to trimming and J lost 2 bases; unmatched junction nucleotides: 0. The CDR3 nucleotides read TGTGCCAGCAGTTACACAGGGGGCAATCAGCCCCAGCATTTT. Its protein product is CASSYTGGNQPQHF.

The chain uses TRBV2 and TRBJ1-4; D is ambiguous. The CDR3 contains 14 residues. Germline values: CDR1 SNHLY, CDR2 FYNNEI. V gave up 3 bases and J gave up 4 bases, with 9 bases separating them. The CDR3 DNA reads TGTGCCAGCAGTGACGCGGGGTTTAATGAAAAACTGTTTTTT. Residues: CASSDAGFNEKLFF.